The entry that follows covers one T cell receptor beta chain sequence. Its target is not known. Unmatched junction bases numbered 4, after V lost 6 bases and J lost 4 bases. This CDR3 has 13 amino acids. Germline V lookup: CDR1 SGHDN, CDR2 FVKESK. The sample comes from a study of T cell responses to AZD1222 COVID-19 vaccine. Study details: Pooled samples include second doses given at about 4 or 12 weeks.

Broader study findings: There were mostly white British donors and more females than males, and clonal diversity was possibly underestimated. Increases in Spike-specific TCR breadth and depth were seen after two AZD1222 doses.

Assay used: immunoSEQ multiplex PCR; TCRdb lists only in-frame clones, some missing. Of tens of thousands of clones detected, 85% to 90% appear once; the ten largest clones hold 4.9%. This sequence was found in an adult in good health. This rearrangement joins TRBV14 to TRBJ1-1, with TRBD1 identical over 8 bases. The sequences come from peripheral blood, collected on day 0 of AZD1222 vaccination. CDR3 loop: CASRIQGGTEAFF. CDR3 nucleotide sequence: TGTGCCAGCAGGATACAGGGGGGCACTGAAGCTTTCTTT.